A single sample is the source of the 14 T cell receptor beta chains below, sequenced in a study of regulatory T cells in long-lasting Graves disease. Libraries of TCR beta came from iRepertoire HTBI primers plus Arm-PCR of CDR3 regions. TCRdb used MiXCR to reprocess the multiplex PCR reads, holding one entry per CDR3 protein. The sample records approximately 470,000 distinct CDR3 sequences, 15% to 20% being singletons. As for time point: newly diagnosed GD, antithyroid drugs for less than 3 months. Generation of the TCR library employed RNA extracted from PBMCs. These sequences were also reported in another study, on T cells in Graves' hyperthyroidism and ophthalmopathy.

Sequences were derived from peripheral blood mononuclear cells (PBMCs), sampled at new diagnosis, from a patient treated with antithyroid drugs. The receptor source for this set is a middle-aged man with Graves disease.

As regards this clonotype: Since a much larger clone is just one base distant, this may be a read error. V and J are TRBV12-3 or TRBV12-4 and TRBJ2-5, with TRBD1 matching over 8 bases. The CDR3 sequence is 15 residues long. CDR3 loop: CASSFGGTGQEAQYF. The DNA for the CDR3 is TGTGCCAGCAGTTTTGGGGGGACAGGACAAGAGGCCCAGTACTTC.

The rearrangement joins TRBV7-3 to TRBJ2-1; D is perhaps TRBD1 or TRBD2 (5 bases each). This CDR3 region has 16 residues. Germline CDR1 reads SGHTA; CDR2 reads FQGTGA. With 0 bases removed from V and 10 bases from J, the gap between germline ends came to 19 bases. This chain's CDR3 is CASSLTASNSWGEQFF. The CDR3 DNA is TGTGCCAGCAGCTTAACAGCGTCCAACTCCTGGGGGGAGCAGTTCTTC.

This chain links TRBV19 with TRBJ2-3, with TRBD1 as a possible D gene (6 bases). V gave up 9 bases and J gave up 1 base, with 20 bases separating them. The CDR3 has 16 residues. Per germline, CDR1 LNHDA and CDR2 SQIVND (reference sequence). The CDR3 sequence: CASEKKTGPRTDTQYF. Here the CDR3 DNA reads TGTGCCAGCGAAAAAAAGACAGGACCCCGCACAGATACGCAGTATTTT.

This clonotype was counted at least ten times. The chain couples TRBV10-1 to TRBJ2-3; TRBD1 aligns across 7 bases. V shed 3 bases and J 3 bases; nucleotides not matched to a gene: 18. In germline, CDR1 is WNHNN, CDR2 SYGVQD (reference sequence). The CDR3 sequence is 19 residues long. The DNA for the CDR3 is TGCGCCAGCAGTGACATTAAGGGGCGCTCGGGACAGACGACAGATACGCAGTATTTT. Its translation is CASSDIKGRSGQTTDTQYF.

This clonotype was seen more than once but under ten times. The chain employs TRBV5-1 and TRBJ2-2, with unresolved D. This CDR3 is built from 14 residues. CDR1 is SGHRS and CDR2 is YFSETQ in the germline V gene. V was clipped by 4 bases and J by 4 bases, with 11 bases between them. Here the CDR3 reads CASSAKDGTGELFF. The DNA for the CDR3 is TGCGCCAGCAGCGCTAAGGATGGCACCGGGGAGCTGTTTTTT.

The CDR3 here is CASSLAVAGVETQYF. For the CDR3, the DNA is TGCGCCAGCAGCTTGGCCGTAGCGGGAGTAGAGACCCAGTACTTC. This chain joins TRBV5-1 and TRBJ2-5; 9 bases match TRBD2. CDR1 and CDR2 (germline): SGHRS, YFSETQ. The CDR3 has 15 residues. Unmatched junction bases numbered 4, after V lost 0 bases and J lost 4 bases.

The chain couples TRBV29-1 to TRBJ2-7; 7 bases fit TRBD1. This CDR3 is built from 14 residues. V was pared by 3 bases and J by 0 bases, with 5 bases of the junction left unmatched. Germline assignment: CDR1 SQVTM and CDR2 ANQGSEA. Here the CDR3 DNA reads TGCAGCGTTGAGACGGGACAGAGCTCCTACGAGCAGTACTTC. This translates into CSVETGQSSYEQYF.

This clonotype showed up many times. The chain is built from TRBV7-9 and TRBJ1-4, with D unclear. The V gene lost 3 bases and the J gene lost 2 bases, with 1 base spanning the gap. There are 12 residues in the CDR3. CDR1 is SEHNR, CDR2 FQNEAQ, per germline (reference sequence). CDR3 protein: CASSLTNEKLFF. DNA of the CDR3: TGTGCCAGCAGCTTGACTAATGAAAAACTGTTTTTT.

The J gene is TRBJ2-6, the V gene TRBV29-1, with 12 positions matching TRBD2. Looked up from germline, CDR1 is SQVTM and CDR2 is ANQGSEA. The CDR3 is 17 amino acids. V was pared by 5 bases and J by 1 base, with 6 bases of the junction left unmatched. The CDR3 DNA is TGCAGCGTTAGGGAGACTAGCGGGAGTTCTGGGGCCAACGTCCTGACTTTC. Encoded protein: CSVRETSGSSGANVLTF.

Many counts were recorded for this clonotype. The chain couples TRBV2 to TRBJ2-1; D is undetermined. The CDR3 covers 12 residues. Germline V gene lookup returns CDR1 SNHLY and CDR2 FYNNEI. V was pared by 8 bases and J by 5 bases, with 10 bases between. The DNA of the CDR3 is TGTGCCAGCCGTGGTGATGACAATGAGCAGTTCTTC. Its protein is CASRGDDNEQFF.

This clonotype was seen only a few times. The CDR3: CASSPGHEKLFF. The DNA of the CDR3 is TGTGCCAGCAGCCCAGGGCATGAAAAACTGTTTTTT. The rearrangement joins TRBV7-9 to TRBJ1-4; a weak D match, TRBD1 (5 bases). Germline-derived CDR1 and CDR2 are SEHNR and FQNEAQ (reference sequence). Trimming removed 5 bases from V and 6 bases from J, with 7 bases in between. The CDR3 is 12 amino acids.

A remark on this clonotype: A far larger clone is off by one base, so a read error is likely. The rearrangement joins TRBV11-2 to TRBJ2-1; D remains unclear. This CDR3 comprises 14 residues. Trimming took 5 bases from V and 13 from J, leaving 21 bases between them. Per the germline V gene, CDR1 is SGHAT and CDR2 is FQNNGV. This CDR3 is CASSRLGNQETQFF. The DNA of the CDR3 is TGTGCCAGCAGCCGATTGGGAAATCAAGAGACCCAGTTCTTC. The variable domain in full, completed from reference TRBV11-2 and TRBJ2-1, reads EAGVAQSPRYKIIEKRQSVAFWCNPISGHATLYWYQQILGQGPKLLIQFQNNGVVDDSQLPKDRFSAERLKGVDSTLKIQPAKLEDSAVYLCASSRLGNQETQFFGPGTRLTVL.

This clonotype was observed at least ten times. Given a much more abundant clone one base away, this may be a read error. The chain has TRBV7-2 and TRBJ1-2; D remains ambiguous. This CDR3 comprises 12 residues. CDR1 and CDR2 (germline): SGHTA, FQGNSA. Trimming left V 4 bases short and J 4 bases short, with 7 bases between. The CDR3 region has the DNA TGTACCAGCAGCTCCGACCTCTATGGCTACACCTTC. This gives the protein CTSSSDLYGYTF.

This clonotype has a handful of counts. This chain links TRBV12-3 or TRBV12-4 with TRBJ1-5; 9 nucleotides line up with TRBD1. With V trimmed by 9 bases and J by 3 bases, 6 bases remained unmatched. This CDR3 is 14 amino acids long. Written as DNA, the CDR3 is TGTGCCAGTGCTGGGACAGGGTACAATCAGCCCCAGCATTTT. Its translation: CASAGTGYNQPQHF.